This paragraph covers one T cell receptor (beta chain) sequence. Its specificity is not known. The data stem from a study of cytomegalovirus exposure and HLA in healthy donors. PCR employed 60 Vbeta and 13 Jbeta primers. Here immunoSEQ multiplex PCR was the method, and the copy in TCRdb shows in-frame clones only, minus some. Here the sample spans around 140,000 clones, approximately 9% being singletons. CDR1 and CDR2 from the germline V gene are SGDLS and YYNGEE. Trimming cost V 4 bases and J 0 bases; bases outside gene matches: 5. The CDR3 extends over 15 amino acids. Findings and limits, study-wide: In a later analysis, most CMV-associated TCR beta chains appeared HLA-restricted. A later look showed TCR association rates differing by HLA locus, highest for DRB1 and lowest for HLA-C. Another analysis was done later, and it associated approximately 17,000 TCR beta sequences with HLA alleles at 0.05 false discovery rate.

The chain is built from TRBV9 and TRBJ2-7; 9 nucleotides align to TRBD1. What was sequenced was PBMCs. This clonotype was sampled from a woman in her forties in good health and CMV-seropositive. The CDR3 DNA reads TGTGCCAGCAGCCCCAGGACAGGGGCCTCCTACGAGCAGTACTTC. It specifies CASSPRTGASYEQYF.